The entry below gives a single TCR beta chain sequence along with its context. Its antigen is still unknown. The CDR3 loop spans 21 amino acids. V trimming: 0 bases; J trimming: 8 bases; junction bases outside the gene matches: 26. Per germline, CDR1 GTSNPN and CDR2 SVGIG (reference sequence). These data come from a study of lymphopenia after photon versus proton radiotherapy. Notes on the study in general: Authors raise, but do not show, better survival with proton therapy. Post-nadir TCR diversity decline inversely tracked overall survival among those who died. After lymphocyte nadir, photon-treated repertoires showed oligoclonal expansion, especially CD8+ Temra. Under photons, naive T cells and diversity fell while effector/memory populations rose.

The table came from immunoSEQ multiplex PCR; TCRdb's copy has only in-frame clones and leaves some out. The sample lists 77,000 or so clones, around 80% occurring once. The chain carries TRBV30 and TRBJ2-1; 9 nucleotides line up with TRBD2. The sequenced sample was peripheral blood, obtained from a patient treated with proton-based radiotherapy. This clonotype originated in a man in his 60s with pancreatic cancer. For the CDR3, the DNA is TGTGCCTGGAGTGTACGGATGTGGAGTAGCGGGAGAAAGGAAGGTTTCGATGAGCAGTTCTTC. Its translation is CAWSVRMWSSGRKEGFDEQFF.